This TCR beta chain was identified in a study of blood T cell repertoires in COVID-19. Study summary: Whether acute or convalescent, the COVID-19 samples came from the United States, Italy and Spain. Sources were T cells, B-cell-depleted T cells, or PBMCs; the material itself was cDNA or gDNA.

The V gene lost 3 bases and the J gene lost 6 bases, with 15 bases spanning the gap. CDR1 is SGDLS and CDR2 is YYNGEE in the germline V gene. This CDR3 has 15 residues. Clones were sequenced by immunoSEQ multiplex PCR, and TCRdb holds only the in-frame ones, with some missing. The sample yields 200,000 to 300,000 clones, about 85% seen once. The gene calls are TRBV9 and TRBJ1-4; perhaps TRBD1 as D (6 bases). The receptor comes from a woman older than 75 with acute or convalescent COVID-19. The sample comprised peripheral blood. The CDR3 nucleotides read TGTGCCAGCAGCGGCCGGGGGGCTTTTGATGAAAAACTGTTTTTT. Translating gives CASSGRGAFDEKLFF.